Below are 28 T cell receptor beta chains sequenced from a single sample in a study of T-cell memory formation after mild COVID-19 (dated by TCRdb to the early 2020s). The library relied on 5' RACE. Sequencing used an Illumina NovaSeq 6000. The raw public reads went through TCRdb reprocessing: fastp at Q25, MiXCR clone calling, in-frame beta chains kept. One record per CDR3 amino acid sequence lists the most common genes and DNA. The table for this sample lists approximately 560,000 distinct CDR3 sequences; around a sixth of them were counted only once. Jointly, the top ten make up less than 10% of the sample. The material sequenced was PBMCs or a T cell subset sorted from them (not recorded which). The receptors here all came from an adult woman who had mild COVID-19 (a few samples of this study predate the infection). The sample titles of this study are shuffled in the database, so cell type and time point are left out; the donor was told from shared clones.

J is TRBJ2-7 and V is TRBV12-3 or TRBV12-4; TRBD2 is a possible D gene (5 bases). The V and J ends lost 7 bases and 9 bases respectively, with 19 bases between them. The CDR3 totals 13 residues. The CDR3 here is CASTSELLSGQYF. DNA of the CDR3: TGTGCCAGCACCTCGGAACTCCTGAGCGGGCAGTACTTC.

The chain employs TRBV29-1 and TRBJ2-1; D is undetermined. Germline assignment: CDR1 SQVTM and CDR2 ANQGSEA. V was cut by 4 bases and J by 7 bases, with 8 bases left in between. The CDR3 length is 11 residues. CDR3 DNA: TGCAGCGTTGGTTTGGCAAATGAGCAGTTCTTC. Amino acids: CSVGLANEQFF.

This chain uses TRBV20-1 with TRBJ2-7, with 10 bases identical to TRBD1. After removal of 3 bases from V and 4 bases from J, the junction contained 3 bases not matched to a gene. The CDR3 covers 13 residues. In germline, CDR1 is DFQATT, CDR2 SNEGSKA (reference sequence). The CDR3 DNA sequence: TGCAGTGCTAGTGACAGGGGGCGGTACGAGCAGTACTTC. Residues: CSASDRGRYEQYF.

This clonotype occurred a few times. The CDR3 region has the DNA TGTGCCAGCAGCCAAGAAGACAGGGGGCTTAGCAATGAGCAGTTCTTC. It encodes CASSQEDRGLSNEQFF. The chain links TRBV3-1 to TRBJ2-1, with 10 nucleotides matching TRBD1. Germline CDR1 is LGHDT and CDR2 is YNNKEL (reference sequence). V trimming: 0 bases; J trimming: 6 bases; junction bases outside the gene matches: 5. This CDR3 spans 16 amino acids.

This clonotype was detected only a few times. At one boundary the junction diverges from the germline segment, which might be a read error. The CDR3 nucleotides are TGTGCCAGCAGCATAGCGGAGTACACCGGGGAGCTTTTTTTT. Amino acids: CASSIAEYTGELFF. The chain couples TRBV12-3 or TRBV12-4 to TRBJ2-2; possibly TRBD2 for D (6 bases). The CDR3 totals 14 residues.

This clonotype was detected a few times. This chain connects TRBV7-2 to TRBJ2-5; maybe TRBD2 (6 bases). CDR3 length equals 16 residues. CDR1 and CDR2 from the germline V gene are SGHTA and FQGNSA. The V gene lost 1 base and the J gene lost 5 bases, with 17 bases spanning the gap. The CDR3 DNA sequence: TGTGCCAGCAGCTTAGGTGGTAAAGGGACTGGCGAGACCCAGTACTTC. Its translation: CASSLGGKGTGETQYF.

The chain employs TRBV12-3 or TRBV12-4 and TRBJ1-1, with D tentatively TRBD1 (5 bases). The CDR3 has 12 amino acids. Trimming took off 6 bases at V and 6 bases at J, with 11 bases between the two ends. CDR3 amino acids: CASSSGRPEAFF. The CDR3 nucleotides are TGTGCCAGCAGCTCGGGACGGCCTGAAGCTTTCTTT.

CDR3 loop: CASSEEGALDTQYF. The CDR3 coding sequence is TGTGCCAGCAGTGAAGAAGGGGCATTAGATACGCAGTATTTT. The genes are TRBV25-1 and TRBJ2-3; TRBD1 is a possible D gene (5 bases). CDR3 size: 14 residues. Trimming stripped 2 bases from V and 5 bases from J, with 11 bases between. CDR1 and CDR2 from the germline V gene are MGHDK and SYGVNS.

This clonotype occurred a few times. This sequence joins TRBV9 and TRBJ2-7, with D hard to call. Trimming left V 0 bases short and J 0 bases short, with 13 bases between. Germline V lookup: CDR1 SGDLS, CDR2 YYNGEE. This CDR3 has 16 amino acids. DNA for the CDR3: TGTGCCAGCAGCGTAGAAGGCAGCGCGAGCTCCTACGAGCAGTACTTC. This translates into CASSVEGSASSYEQYF.

This clonotype appeared a few times. CDR3 sequence reads: CASSPLLKGGTDYGYTF. The CDR3 DNA reads TGTGCCAGCTCACCGCTCCTCAAGGGGGGTACTGATTATGGCTACACCTTC. V is TRBV18 and J is TRBJ1-2; D perhaps matches TRBD1 (6 bases). The V gene lost 3 bases and the J gene lost 5 bases, with 22 bases spanning the gap. The CDR3 extends over 17 amino acids. Germline V gene lookup returns CDR1 KGHSH and CDR2 LQKENI.

V and J are TRBV19 and TRBJ1-5, with D unresolved. Germline CDR1 LNHDA, CDR2 SQIVND (reference sequence). The CDR3 has 13 residues. V was pared by 3 bases and J by 5 bases, with 8 bases between. The CDR3 loop reads CASSIWGDQPQHF. CDR3 nucleotides: TGTGCCAGTAGTATTTGGGGAGATCAGCCCCAGCATTTT.

The chain joins TRBV7-9 to TRBJ2-7; D not certain. CDR3 length equals 13 residues. V was clipped by 5 bases and J by 1 base, with 9 bases between them. The V gene's germline CDR1 is SEHNR and CDR2 FQNEAQ (reference sequence). The CDR3 coding sequence is TGTGCCAGCAGCCGAAAAACATCCTACGAGCAGTACTTC. As protein: CASSRKTSYEQYF.

This clonotype was counted a few times. The V and J genes are TRBV9 and TRBJ1-1, with 7 positions matching TRBD1. CDR3 length equals 14 residues. The germline V gene encodes CDR1 SGDLS and CDR2 YYNGEE. V trimming: 0 bases; J trimming: 5 bases; junction bases outside the gene matches: 4. CDR3 amino acids: CASSVEDRLTEAFF. In DNA, the CDR3 is TGTGCCAGCAGCGTAGAGGACAGGCTGACTGAAGCTTTCTTT.

This clonotype was seen more than once but under ten times. The chain links TRBV7-2 to TRBJ1-3, with D possibly matching TRBD1 (6 bases). The germline gives CDR1 SGHTA, CDR2 FQGNSA. V was pared by 3 bases and J by 3 bases, with 15 bases between. The CDR3 has 16 residues. The CDR3 bases are TGTGCCAGCAGCTTCAGATCACAGGGAATTGGAAACACCATATATTTT. Encoded protein: CASSFRSQGIGNTIYF.

The rearrangement joins TRBV9 to TRBJ2-5; 11 bases are a match to TRBD2. Losses at the gene ends were 2 bases for V and 5 bases for J; bases not matched to a gene: 5. In germline, CDR1 is SGDLS, CDR2 YYNGEE. The CDR3 is 15 amino acids. The DNA of the CDR3 is TGTGCCAGCAGCGTCACTAGCGGGAGACGGGAGACCCAGTACTTC. This sequence encodes CASSVTSGRRETQYF.

V and J are TRBV20-1 and TRBJ2-3, with 8 bases matching TRBD2. J was trimmed by 1 base and V by 0 bases; bases with no gene match: 3. This CDR3 has 15 amino acids. Germline V CDR1 and CDR2: DFQATT, SNEGSKA (reference sequence). Here the CDR3 reads CSARDRREGTDTQYF. CDR3 sequence (DNA): TGCAGTGCTAGAGATCGGCGGGAGGGCACAGATACGCAGTATTTT.

This clonotype was picked up a small number of times. This rearrangement joins TRBV19 to TRBJ1-2; no clear D gene. Germline V gene data show CDR1 as LNHDA and CDR2 as SQIVND (reference sequence). The CDR3 loop spans 16 amino acids. The V and J ends lost 4 bases and 0 bases respectively, with 15 bases between them. DNA for the CDR3: TGTGCCAGTAGTACGGTCCCCCGGAGACCTAACTATGGCTACACCTTC. It translates to CASSTVPRRPNYGYTF.

The chain links TRBV12-3 or TRBV12-4 to TRBJ2-1; the D gene is possibly TRBD1 (5 bases). The CDR3 contains 13 residues. V lost 4 bases and J lost 5, with 9 bases in between. The CDR3 reads CASSSLRDNEQFF. DNA of the CDR3: TGTGCCAGCAGTTCTCTCAGGGACAATGAGCAGTTCTTC.

The chain combines TRBV6-6 with TRBJ1-5; no definite D call. CDR3 length: 17 amino acids. Germline-derived CDR1 and CDR2 are MNHNY and SVGAGI (reference sequence). Trimming took off 0 bases at V and 4 bases at J, with 16 bases between the two ends. Here the CDR3 DNA reads TGTGCCAGCAGTTACTCGGCGGAACCGGGATTTAATCAGCCCCAGCATTTT. Encoded protein: CASSYSAEPGFNQPQHF.

The chain links TRBV28 to TRBJ1-2, with D uncertain. CDR1 is MDHEN and CDR2 is SYDVKM in the germline V gene. V lost 7 bases and J 4 bases, leaving 16 bases between the germline ends. The CDR3 has 14 amino acids. CDR3 protein: CASTLSAGLYGYTF. CDR3 coding DNA: TGTGCCAGCACCCTATCCGCAGGCCTCTATGGCTACACCTTC.

The rearrangement joins TRBV7-9 to TRBJ2-5, with 10 bases aligning to TRBD2. With 5 bases clipped from V and 2 bases from J, the junction kept 8 bases outside the gene matches. Germline V gene sequence: CDR1 SEHNR, CDR2 FQNEAQ (reference sequence). CDR3 length: 16 residues. CDR3 sequence (DNA): TGTGCCAGCAGCCCCAAGGGACTAGCGCAACAAGAGACCCAGTACTTC. Its translation is CASSPKGLAQQETQYF.

This clonotype has a handful of counts. The chain is built from TRBV6-1 and TRBJ2-7; D remains unclear. Germline V gene sequence: CDR1 MNHNS, CDR2 SASEGT. The CDR3 extends over 12 amino acids. Trimming cost V 8 bases and J 2 bases, with 10 bases left between them. CDR3 in amino acids: CASLTPTYEQYF. The DNA of the CDR3 is TGTGCCAGCTTGACACCAACCTACGAGCAGTACTTC.

This clonotype was seen only a few times. This rearrangement joins TRBV7-9 to TRBJ2-2; no reliable D call. Per germline, CDR1 SEHNR and CDR2 FQNEAQ (reference sequence). There are 14 residues in the CDR3. The V end lost 1 base, the J end lost 3 bases, and 6 bases lay between the germline ends. Here the CDR3 reads CASSLVQYTGELFF. CDR3 DNA: TGTGCCAGCAGCTTAGTACAGTACACCGGGGAGCTGTTTTTT.

The rearrangement uses TRBV4-2 and TRBJ2-3, with TRBD1 matching 7 bases. In germline, CDR1 is LGHNA, CDR2 YNFKEQ. Unmatched junction bases numbered 7, after V lost 4 bases and J lost 0 bases. The CDR3 is 16 residues long. In DNA, the CDR3 is TGTGCCAGCAGCCTAGGGGACAGTGGGAGCACAGATACGCAGTATTTT. Its protein product is CASSLGDSGSTDTQYF.

This clonotype has a handful of counts. The chain uses TRBV6-2 or TRBV6-3 and TRBJ2-7, with TRBD2 identical over 10 bases. Germline V CDR1 and CDR2: MNHEY, SVGEGT. The CDR3 is made up of 16 amino acids. The V gene end was trimmed by 6 bases and the J gene end by 3 bases; junction bases not matched to a gene: 11. The CDR3 DNA sequence: TGTGCCAGCAGGGGCGGAGGACTAGCGGCTTACTACGAGCAGTACTTC. Translation: CASRGGGLAAYYEQYF.

This clonotype was seen a few times. The V and J genes are TRBV7-9 and TRBJ1-1; no reliable D call. From germline, CDR1 is SEHNR and CDR2 FQNEAQ (reference sequence). CDR3 length: 14 residues. The V gene lost 2 bases and the J gene lost 2 bases, with 9 bases spanning the gap. The CDR3 DNA sequence: TGTGCCAGCAGCTTAATCCGTGTCAACACTGAAGCTTTCTTT. Translation gives CASSLIRVNTEAFF.

This clonotype was seen a few times. The chain recombines TRBV7-2 with TRBJ1-2, with D tentatively TRBD1 (5 bases). The CDR3 contains 13 residues. V dropped 2 bases and J dropped 6 bases, with 10 bases sitting between them. CDR1 and CDR2 (germline): SGHTA, FQGNSA. The CDR3, as DNA: TGTGCCAGCAGCTTAAGTAGGGACCATGGCTACACCTTC. Protein product: CASSLSRDHGYTF.

This chain links TRBV7-6 with TRBJ2-7; D may be TRBD2 (5 bases). Germline-derived CDR1 and CDR2 are SGHVS and FNYEAQ. V was trimmed by 3 bases and J by 7 bases, leaving 19 bases between them. The CDR3 covers 15 residues. CDR3 loop: CASSFTVLAGGEQYV. The CDR3 coding sequence is TGTGCCAGCAGCTTTACTGTCTTGGCGGGCGGGGAGCAGTACGTC.